The entry below gives a single T cell receptor beta chain sequence along with its context. The sample comes from a study of human CD8 memory T cell subsets. TCR beta libraries were made by UMI-labeled 5' RACE. TCRdb re-called the 5' RACE reads; one entry per CDR3 protein, DNA not given. The listing records 9,500 to 12,000 distinct CDR3 sequences. The length of the CDR3 is 18 residues. Germline loops: CDR1 DFQATT, CDR2 SNEGSKA (reference sequence). The chain employs TRBV20-1 and TRBJ2-7; TCRdb indicates TRBD2, and absent DNA this call remains unverified. The clonotype was recovered from a human donor in good health. Sample: CD8+ stem-like memory T cells (TSCM and TCM) sorted from PBMCs. Subset indicated: stem-like memory CD8 T cells (TSTEM), CCR7+ PD-1- TIGIT-. CDR3 amino acids: CSPDLPGLAGGSSYEQYF.